This T cell receptor (beta chain) was sequenced in a study of T cell repertoires in cytomegalovirus infection. TCRdb passed the reads through MiXCR, listing each CDR3 protein once. The table records under 500,000 distinct CDR3 sequences, about 42% of them present only once. As for this clonotype: What it binds is not known.

Germline values: CDR1 SGHTA, CDR2 FQGNSA. With V trimmed by 3 bases and J by 2 bases, 5 bases remained unmatched. The CDR3 sequence is 16 residues long. This clonotype was sampled from a human donor in good health (CMV status not recorded). Some clones in this sample may be carry-over from other donors' samples. Sequenced here: cultured PBMCs, sampled from culture after CMV antigen stimulation. The rearrangement joins TRBV7-2 to TRBJ2-5; 11 bases agree with TRBD2. The CDR3 loop reads CASSFLPSGGQETQYF. For the CDR3, the DNA is TGTGCCAGCAGCTTTCTTCCTAGCGGGGGGCAAGAGACCCAGTACTTC.